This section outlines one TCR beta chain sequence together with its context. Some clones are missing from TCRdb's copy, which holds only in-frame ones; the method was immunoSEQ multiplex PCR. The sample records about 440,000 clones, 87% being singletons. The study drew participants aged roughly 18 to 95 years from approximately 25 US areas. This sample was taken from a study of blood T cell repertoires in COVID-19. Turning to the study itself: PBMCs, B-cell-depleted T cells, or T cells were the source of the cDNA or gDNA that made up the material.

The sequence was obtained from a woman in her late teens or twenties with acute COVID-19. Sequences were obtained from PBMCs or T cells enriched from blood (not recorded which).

The CDR3: CASTTGEEQYF. The CDR3 nucleotides read TGTGCCAGCACCACAGGGGAGGAGCAGTACTTC. The chain recombines TRBV7-9 with TRBJ2-7; 7 nucleotides line up with TRBD1. In germline, CDR1 is SEHNR, CDR2 FQNEAQ (reference sequence). The CDR3 sequence is 11 residues long. After removal of 7 bases from V and 7 bases from J, the junction contained 4 bases not matched to a gene.